This record looks at one TCR beta chain sequence and its context. What it recognizes is unknown. The data were produced by immunoSEQ multiplex PCR, yet TCRdb's version contains in-frame clones alone and is incomplete. The table has 120,000 to 150,000 clones, more than 85% seen once. These data originate in a study of T cell responses to AZD1222 COVID-19 vaccine. Study results and caveats: Spike-spanning, vaccine-associated CD4 TCRs were dominant at 160-218 and 743-854.

This CDR3 spans 15 amino acids. Trimming left V 2 bases short and J 0 bases short, with 10 bases between. From germline, CDR1 is SEHNR and CDR2 FQNEAQ (reference sequence). This clonotype was sampled from an adult in good health. The chain joins TRBV7-9 to TRBJ1-2; D is unresolved. The sequencing used peripheral blood, collected on day 0 of AZD1222 vaccination. The CDR3 nucleotides are TGTGCCAGCAGCTTATATCGCAGTTCTAACTATGGCTACACCTTC. It translates to CASSLYRSSNYGYTF.